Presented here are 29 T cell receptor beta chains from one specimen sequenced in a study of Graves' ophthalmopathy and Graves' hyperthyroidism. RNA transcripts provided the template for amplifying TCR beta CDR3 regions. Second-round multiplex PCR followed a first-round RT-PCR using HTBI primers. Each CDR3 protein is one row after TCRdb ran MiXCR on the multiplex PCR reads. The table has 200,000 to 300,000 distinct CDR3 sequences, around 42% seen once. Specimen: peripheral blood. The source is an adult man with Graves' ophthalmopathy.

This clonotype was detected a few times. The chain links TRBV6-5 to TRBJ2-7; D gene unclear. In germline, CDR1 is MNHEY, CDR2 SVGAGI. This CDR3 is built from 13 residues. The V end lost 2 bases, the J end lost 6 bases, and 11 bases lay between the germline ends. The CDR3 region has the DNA TGTGCCAGCAGTTACGCCCCCCGTGCCGAGCAGTACTTC. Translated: CASSYAPRAEQYF.

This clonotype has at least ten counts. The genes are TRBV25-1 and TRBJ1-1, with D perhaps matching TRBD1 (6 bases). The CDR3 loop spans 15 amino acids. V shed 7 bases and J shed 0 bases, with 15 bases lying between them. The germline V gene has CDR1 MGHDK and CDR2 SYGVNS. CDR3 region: CASMGRGGMNTEAFF. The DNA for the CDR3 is TGTGCCAGCATGGGAAGGGGGGGAATGAACACTGAAGCTTTCTTT.

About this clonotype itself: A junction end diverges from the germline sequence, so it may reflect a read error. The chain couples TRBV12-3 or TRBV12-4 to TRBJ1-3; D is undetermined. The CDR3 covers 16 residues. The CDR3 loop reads CASSPAGRSSRNTIYF. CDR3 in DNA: TGTGCCAGCAGCCCCGCCGGTAGAAGCTCTAGAAACACCATATATTTT.

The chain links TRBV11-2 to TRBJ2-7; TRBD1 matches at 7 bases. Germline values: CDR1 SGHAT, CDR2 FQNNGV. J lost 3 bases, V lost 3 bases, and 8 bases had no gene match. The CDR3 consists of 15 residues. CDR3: CASSLYRDSGYEQYF. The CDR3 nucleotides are TGTGCCAGCAGCTTGTACCGGGACAGCGGCTACGAGCAGTACTTC. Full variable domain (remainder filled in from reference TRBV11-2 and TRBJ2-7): EAGVAQSPRYKIIEKRQSVAFWCNPISGHATLYWYQQILGQGPKLLIQFQNNGVVDDSQLPKDRFSAERLKGVDSTLKIQPAKLEDSAVYLCASSLYRDSGYEQYFGPGTRLTVT.

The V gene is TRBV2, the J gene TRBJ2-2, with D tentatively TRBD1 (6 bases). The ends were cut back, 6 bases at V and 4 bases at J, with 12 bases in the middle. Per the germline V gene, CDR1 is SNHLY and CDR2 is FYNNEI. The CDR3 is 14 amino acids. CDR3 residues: CASRPGQTTGELFF. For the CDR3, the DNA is TGTGCCAGCAGACCCGGACAGACCACCGGGGAGCTGTTTTTT.

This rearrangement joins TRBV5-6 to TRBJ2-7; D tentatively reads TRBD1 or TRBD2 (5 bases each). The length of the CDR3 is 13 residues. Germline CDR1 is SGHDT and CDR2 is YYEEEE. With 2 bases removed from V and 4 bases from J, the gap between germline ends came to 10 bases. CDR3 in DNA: TGTGCCAGCAGCTTCCAGGGAGCATACGAGCAGTACTTC. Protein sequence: CASSFQGAYEQYF.

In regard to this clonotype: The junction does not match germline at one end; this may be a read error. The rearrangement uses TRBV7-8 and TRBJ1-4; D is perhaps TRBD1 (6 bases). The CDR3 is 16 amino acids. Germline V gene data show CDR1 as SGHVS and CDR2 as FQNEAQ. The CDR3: CANSLGHGGASGKLFF. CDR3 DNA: TGTGCCAACAGCTTAGGACACGGGGGGGCGTCAGGAAAACTGTTTTTT.

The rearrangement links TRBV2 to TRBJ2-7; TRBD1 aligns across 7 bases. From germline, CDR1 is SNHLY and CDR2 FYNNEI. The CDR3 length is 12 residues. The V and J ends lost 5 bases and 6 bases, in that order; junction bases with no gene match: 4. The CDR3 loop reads CASSRQGLEQYF. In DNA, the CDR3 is TGTGCCAGCAGTCGACAGGGCCTCGAGCAGTACTTC.

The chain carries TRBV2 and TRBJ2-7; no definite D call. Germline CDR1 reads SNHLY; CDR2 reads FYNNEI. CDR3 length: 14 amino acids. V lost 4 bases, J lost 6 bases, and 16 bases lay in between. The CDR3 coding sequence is TGTGCCAGCAGTGGAAGTTTAGTGGGCCCCGAGCAGTACTTC. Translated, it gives CASSGSLVGPEQYF.

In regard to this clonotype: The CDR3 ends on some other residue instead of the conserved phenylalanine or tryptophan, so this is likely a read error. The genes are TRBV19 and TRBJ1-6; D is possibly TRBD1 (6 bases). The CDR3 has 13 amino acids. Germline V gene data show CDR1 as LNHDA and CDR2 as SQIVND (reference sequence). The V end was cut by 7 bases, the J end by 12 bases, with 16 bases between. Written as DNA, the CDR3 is TGTGCCAGTAACCAATGGGGGACACTACCCCTCCACCTT. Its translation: CASNQWGTLPLHL.

CDR3 sequence: CASSEEAGDFNYGYTF. CDR3 bases: TGTGCCAGCAGTGAAGAGGCGGGGGACTTTAACTATGGCTACACCTTC. V gene TRBV2 combines with J gene TRBJ1-2; a weak D match, TRBD1 (5 bases). The V gene lost 1 base and the J gene lost 1 base, with 13 bases spanning the gap. This CDR3 spans 16 amino acids. Germline V gene sequence: CDR1 SNHLY, CDR2 FYNNEI.

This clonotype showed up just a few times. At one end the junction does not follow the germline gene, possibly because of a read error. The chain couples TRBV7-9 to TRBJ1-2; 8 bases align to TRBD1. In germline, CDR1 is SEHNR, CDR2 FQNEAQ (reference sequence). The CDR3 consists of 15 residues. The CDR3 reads CASSLDPGGRYGCTF. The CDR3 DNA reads TGTGCCAGCAGCTTAGATCCAGGGGGCCGCTATGGCTGCACCTTC.

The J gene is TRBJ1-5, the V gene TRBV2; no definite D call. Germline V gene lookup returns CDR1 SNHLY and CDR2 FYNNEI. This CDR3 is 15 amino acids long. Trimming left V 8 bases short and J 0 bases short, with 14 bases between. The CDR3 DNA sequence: TGTGCCAGCCGTAAAGGACGGAATAGCAATCAGCCCCAGCATTTT. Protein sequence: CASRKGRNSNQPQHF.

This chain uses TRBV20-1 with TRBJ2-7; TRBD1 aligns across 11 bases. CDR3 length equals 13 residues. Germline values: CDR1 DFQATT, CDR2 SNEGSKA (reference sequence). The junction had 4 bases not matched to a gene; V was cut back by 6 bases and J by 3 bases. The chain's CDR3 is CSARDRGDYEQYF. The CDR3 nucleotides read TGCAGTGCCCGGGACAGGGGGGACTACGAGCAGTACTTC.

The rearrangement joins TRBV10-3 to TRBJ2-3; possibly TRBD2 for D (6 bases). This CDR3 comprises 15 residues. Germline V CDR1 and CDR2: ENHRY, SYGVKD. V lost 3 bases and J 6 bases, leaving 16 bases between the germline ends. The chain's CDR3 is CAISDPQTSTDTQYF. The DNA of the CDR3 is TGTGCCATCAGTGATCCTCAGACTAGTACGGATACGCAGTATTTT.

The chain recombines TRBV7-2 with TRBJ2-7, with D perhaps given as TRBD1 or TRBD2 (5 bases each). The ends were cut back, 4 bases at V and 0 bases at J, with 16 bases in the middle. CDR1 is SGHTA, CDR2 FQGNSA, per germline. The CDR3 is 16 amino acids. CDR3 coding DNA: TGTGCCAGCAGCTCAACCGGGACCTCCGTCTCCTACGAGCAGTACTTC. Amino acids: CASSSTGTSVSYEQYF.

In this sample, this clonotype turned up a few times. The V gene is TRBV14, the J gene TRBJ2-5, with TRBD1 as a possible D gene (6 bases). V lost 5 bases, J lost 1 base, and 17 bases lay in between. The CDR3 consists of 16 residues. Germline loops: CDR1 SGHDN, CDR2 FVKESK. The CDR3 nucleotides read TGTGCCAGCAGCGCCCGGACAGCTTTCAGCCAAGAGACCCAGTACTTC. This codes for CASSARTAFSQETQYF. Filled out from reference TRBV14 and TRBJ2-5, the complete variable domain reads EAGVTQFPSHSVIEKGQTVTLRCDPISGHDNLYWYRRVMGKEIKFLLHFVKESKQDESGMPNNRFLAERTGGTYSTLKVQPAELEDSGVYFCASSARTAFSQETQYFGPGTRLLVL.

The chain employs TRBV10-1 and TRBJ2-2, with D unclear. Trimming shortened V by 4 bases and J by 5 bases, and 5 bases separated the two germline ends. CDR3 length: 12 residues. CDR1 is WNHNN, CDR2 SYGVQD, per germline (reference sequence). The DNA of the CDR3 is TGCGCCAGCAGTGGGGGTACCGGGGAGCTGTTTTTT. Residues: CASSGGTGELFF.

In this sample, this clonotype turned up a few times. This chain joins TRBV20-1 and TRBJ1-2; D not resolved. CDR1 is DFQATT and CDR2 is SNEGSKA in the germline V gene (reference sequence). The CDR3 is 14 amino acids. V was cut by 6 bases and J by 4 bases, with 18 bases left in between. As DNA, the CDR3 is TGCAGTGCAGGACCAGAGCCTGGCGGCTATGGCTACACCTTC. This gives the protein CSAGPEPGGYGYTF.

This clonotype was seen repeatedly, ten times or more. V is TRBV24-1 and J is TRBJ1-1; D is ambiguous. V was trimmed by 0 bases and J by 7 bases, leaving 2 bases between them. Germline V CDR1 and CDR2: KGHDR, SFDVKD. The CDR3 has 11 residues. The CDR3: CATSDLGEAFF. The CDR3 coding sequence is TGTGCCACCAGTGATTTGGGTGAAGCTTTCTTT.

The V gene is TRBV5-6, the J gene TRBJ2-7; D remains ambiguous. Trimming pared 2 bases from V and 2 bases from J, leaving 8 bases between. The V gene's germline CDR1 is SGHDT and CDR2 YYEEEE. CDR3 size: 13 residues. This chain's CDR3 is CASSFGSTYEQYF. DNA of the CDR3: TGTGCCAGCAGCTTCGGGTCGACCTACGAGCAGTACTTC.

The CDR3 spells CASSRQHF. CDR3 nucleotides: TGTGCCAGCAGCCGCCAGCATTTT. The chain is built from TRBV2 and TRBJ1-5; D gene ambiguous. The CDR3 is made up of 8 amino acids. Germline V gene data show CDR1 as SNHLY and CDR2 as FYNNEI. Trimming shortened V by 6 bases and J by 12 bases, and 3 bases separated the two germline ends.

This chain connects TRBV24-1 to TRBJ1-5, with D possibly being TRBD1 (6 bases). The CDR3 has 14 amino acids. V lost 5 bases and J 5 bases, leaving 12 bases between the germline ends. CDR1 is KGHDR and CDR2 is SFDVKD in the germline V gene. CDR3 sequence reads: CATSVRGRHQPQHF. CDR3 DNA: TGTGCCACCAGTGTTCGGGGGCGACATCAGCCCCAGCATTTT.

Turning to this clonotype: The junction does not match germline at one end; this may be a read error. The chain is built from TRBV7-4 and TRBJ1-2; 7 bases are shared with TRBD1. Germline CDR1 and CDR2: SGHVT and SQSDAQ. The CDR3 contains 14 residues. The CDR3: CASSDQGGNYGYTF. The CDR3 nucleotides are TGCGCCAGCAGCGACCAGGGGGGAAACTATGGCTACACCTTC.

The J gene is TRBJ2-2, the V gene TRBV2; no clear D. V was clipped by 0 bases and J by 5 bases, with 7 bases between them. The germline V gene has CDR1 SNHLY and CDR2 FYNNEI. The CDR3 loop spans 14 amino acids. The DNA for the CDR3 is TGTGCCAGCAGTGAAGCGCTGGGGACCGGGGAGCTGTTTTTT. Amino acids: CASSEALGTGELFF.

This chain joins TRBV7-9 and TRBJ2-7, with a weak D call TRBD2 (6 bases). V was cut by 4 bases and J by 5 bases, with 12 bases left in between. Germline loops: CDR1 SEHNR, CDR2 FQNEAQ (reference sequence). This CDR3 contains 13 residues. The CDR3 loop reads CASSSLRGDEQYF. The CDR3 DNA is TGTGCCAGCAGCTCCCTCCGCGGGGACGAGCAGTACTTC.

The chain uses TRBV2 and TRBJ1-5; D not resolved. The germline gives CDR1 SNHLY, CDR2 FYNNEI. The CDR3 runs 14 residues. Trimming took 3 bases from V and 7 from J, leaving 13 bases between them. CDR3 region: CASSDSHPGQPQHF. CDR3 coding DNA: TGTGCCAGCAGTGATAGCCACCCCGGGCAGCCCCAGCATTTT.

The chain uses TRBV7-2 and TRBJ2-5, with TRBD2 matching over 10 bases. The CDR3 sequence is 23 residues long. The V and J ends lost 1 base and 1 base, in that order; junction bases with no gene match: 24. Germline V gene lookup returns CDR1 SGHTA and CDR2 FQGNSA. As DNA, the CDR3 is TGTGCCAGCAGCTTAGAGAGTAGGACGAACACTGAAGCCTTAGCGGGGGGCCAAGAGACCCAGTACTTC. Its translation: CASSLESRTNTEALAGGQETQYF.

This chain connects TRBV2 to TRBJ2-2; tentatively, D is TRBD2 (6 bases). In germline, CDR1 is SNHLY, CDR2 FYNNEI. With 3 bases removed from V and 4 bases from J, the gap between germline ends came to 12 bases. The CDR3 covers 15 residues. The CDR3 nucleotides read TGTGCCAGCAGTGAGTGGGGGGATAGCACCGGGGAGCTGTTTTTT. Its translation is CASSEWGDSTGELFF.